A selection of T cell receptor beta chains follows, all from one sample in a study of cytomegalovirus exposure and HLA in healthy donors. Method: immunoSEQ multiplex PCR; TCRdb's copy keeps in-frame clones and lacks some. The repertoire holds some 88,000 clones, with 95% to 98% as singletons. The sample taken for sequencing was PBMCs. These receptors were taken from a man aged 18 to 35 in good health and CMV-seronegative. Each CDR3 is given with its conserved first and last residue. The order of the fields is V gene, D gene, J gene, clone size, CDR3 DNA, CDR3 protein. A D gene is named only where the DNA matches it firmly. Expanded clones get a size class; other rows say once, few or many, or leave the size out.

TRBV19	-	TRBJ2-2	once	TGTGCCAGTAGTATAGATCAGGTCCCAACCGGGGAGCTGTTTTTT	CASSIDQVPTGELFF
TRBV10-3	TRBD2	TRBJ2-7	-	TGTGCCATCAGTGGGGAGGGGCTCTACGAGCAGTACTTC	CAISGEGLYEQYF
TRBV11-3	-	TRBJ2-7	-	TGTGCCAGCAGCCCAGGGCCGCAATTGCGCCTCGAGGAGCAGTACTTC	CASSPGPQLRLEEQYF
TRBV6-6	TRBD1	TRBJ2-2	-	TGTGCCAGCAGTTACGGGACAGGGGTGCGGGAGGGGGAGCTGTTTTTT	CASSYGTGVREGELFF
TRBV5-6	-	TRBJ1-4	-	TGTGCCAGCAGCTTGTGGAGCGCCGGGGAAAAACTGTTTTTT	CASSLWSAGEKLFF
TRBV18	TRBD1	TRBJ1-2	-	TGTGCCAGCTCTCCGGGACAGGGGTCGCGCTATGGCTACACCTTC	CASSPGQGSRYGYTF
TRBV5-4	-	TRBJ1-1	-	TGTGCCAGCAGCTTGGTTCCGGGGAACACTGAAGCTTTCTTT	CASSLVPGNTEAFF
TRBV5-1	TRBD2	TRBJ2-1	-	TGCGCCAGCAGCTTGGCCCGGCTAGCGGACTACAATGAGCAGTTCTTC	CASSLARLADYNEQFF
TRBV6-1	TRBD1	TRBJ1-2	-	TGTGCCAGCAGGGAGAGGACAGGGCGAAACTATGGCTACACCTTC	CASRERTGRNYGYTF
TRBV28	TRBD1	TRBJ2-2	-	TGTGCCAGCAGAATCGACCAGACAGGGTGGGAAAACACCGGGGAGCTGTTTTTT	CASRIDQTGWENTGELFF
TRBV29-1	-	TRBJ1-2	-	TGCAGCGTTGAAGCGGGAGATGGCTACACCTTC	CSVEAGDGYTF
TRBV4-1	-	TRBJ1-1	-	TGCGCCAGCAGCCAACGAGACACCCTGAACACTGAAGCTTTCTTT	CASSQRDTLNTEAFF
TRBV29-1	-	TRBJ2-5	-	TGCAGCGTTGATGCGGGAGAGACCCAGTACTTC	CSVDAGETQYF
TRBV29-1	-	TRBJ2-1	once	TGCAGCGTTGAAGAGGGGGCAATCTACAATGAGCAGTTCTTC	CSVEEGAIYNEQFF
TRBV5-4	-	TRBJ2-4	-	TGTGCCAGCCGGACAGCCGGGGCCAAAAACATTCAGTACTTC	CASRTAGAKNIQYF
TRBV7-8	TRBD1	TRBJ1-2	-	TGTGCCAGCAGCGTCTTCGGGACAGGGGGAGTTGGCTACACCTTC	CASSVFGTGGVGYTF
TRBV4-3	TRBD1	TRBJ1-1	-	TGCGCCAGCAGCCATGGGACAGGGGTGAACACTGAAGCTTTCTTT	CASSHGTGVNTEAFF
TRBV4-1	TRBD1	TRBJ1-6	-	TGCGCCAGCAGCCAAGCCGGACAGGGACCAAATTCACCCCTCCACTTT	CASSQAGQGPNSPLHF
TRBV5-1	TRBD2	TRBJ2-1	-	TGCGCCAGCAGCTTAGCGGGACTAGCGCTCAATGAGCAGTTCTTC	CASSLAGLALNEQFF
TRBV4-1	TRBD1	TRBJ1-2	-	TGCGCCAGCAGCCCCCGACAGGGTCGGGGCTACACCTTC	CASSPRQGRGYTF
TRBV30	-	TRBJ1-3	-	TGTGCCTGGACACAGGGAGAGGCTGGAAACACCATATATTTT	CAWTQGEAGNTIYF
TRBV11-2	-	TRBJ2-2	-	TGTGCCAGCAGTTACGCGGGCCGCGATGCCGGGGAGCTGTTTTTT	CASSYAGRDAGELFF
TRBV19	-	TRBJ1-2	-	TGTGCCAGTAGTATAGGCCGACAGGTGAGGGATGGCTACACCTTC	CASSIGRQVRDGYTF
TRBV25-1	-	TRBJ2-3	-	TGTGCCAGCAATCGGGGTACAGATACGCAGTATTTT	CASNRGTDTQYF
TRBV5-1	-	TRBJ2-1	-	TGCGCCAGCAGCTTGATGGGCGTCGTCCCCTACAATGAGCAGTTCTTC	CASSLMGVVPYNEQFF
TRBV2	TRBD1	TRBJ1-2	-	TGTGCCAGCAGTGAAGTCCGGACAGGGGACTATGGCTACACCTTC	CASSEVRTGDYGYTF
TRBV7-6	-	TRBJ2-1	-	TGTGCCAGCAGCCTCGAGGCTCCTCGCCTTTACAATGAGCAGTTCTTC	CASSLEAPRLYNEQFF
TRBV10-3	-	TRBJ2-5	-	TGTGCCATCAGTGACCCTAGCTTTGGTATGGAGACCCAGTACTTC	CAISDPSFGMETQYF
TRBV6-6	TRBD2	TRBJ2-3	-	TGTGCCAGCAGTTTAGGCGGGAGTACAGATACGCAGTATTTT	CASSLGGSTDTQYF
TRBV2	TRBD1	TRBJ1-2	-	TGTGCCAGCAGTAGAAGGAACGGACAGGGGGCGGATCTCTATGGCTACACCTTC	CASSRRNGQGADLYGYTF
TRBV11-3	TRBD1	TRBJ1-1	once	TGTGCCAGCAGCTTAGATCTACGGACAGGGGCTTTCTTT	CASSLDLRTGAFF
TRBV6-1	TRBD1	TRBJ2-1	-	TGTGCCAGCAACACCGGGACAGGGGATACGGCTGAGCAGTTCTTC	CASNTGTGDTAEQFF
TRBV5-6	-	TRBJ1-4	-	TGTGCCAGCACACAACAGAAGATCCTTAATGAAAAACTGTTTTTT	CASTQQKILNEKLFF
TRBV19	TRBD1	TRBJ1-2	-	TGTGCCAGTAAATGGACAGGGGGGGAGACGAACTATGGCTACACCTTC	CASKWTGGETNYGYTF
TRBV5-1	TRBD2	TRBJ2-3	-	TGCGCCAGCAGCCACTCCAGTCTAGCGGATAGCACAGATACGCAGTATTTT	CASSHSSLADSTDTQYF
TRBV7-2	-	TRBJ2-2	-	TGTGCCAGCAACATACCCGGGATAAACACCGGGGAGCTGTTTTTT	CASNIPGINTGELFF
TRBV6-5	TRBD1	TRBJ2-1	-	TGTGCCAGCAGTTACTCTATCACAGGGGGCTACAATGAGCAGTTCTTC	CASSYSITGGYNEQFF
TRBV19	-	TRBJ2-2	-	TGTGCCAGTAGTCGAGGGAGACAGGACACCGGGGAGCTGTTTTTT	CASSRGRQDTGELFF
TRBV5-1	TRBD2	TRBJ2-1	-	TGCACCAGCAGACCGACTAGCGGGAGTACCTACAATGAGCAGTTCTTC	CTSRPTSGSTYNEQFF
TRBV28	TRBD1	TRBJ1-1	-	TGTGCCAGCAGGTCATTCAGGGGGACTGAAGCTTTCTTT	CASRSFRGTEAFF
TRBV6-6	TRBD1	TRBJ1-4	-	TGTGCCAGCAGTCCCACTTTGGACAGGGGGCAGGTAAAACTGTTTTTT	CASSPTLDRGQVKLFF
TRBV13	TRBD2	TRBJ2-1	-	TGTGCCACCTCCGGGACTAGCGGGAGAAGTAGGTACAATGAGCAGTTCTTC	CATSGTSGRSRYNEQFF
TRBV7-2	-	TRBJ2-7	-	TGTGCCAGCAGCGCGAGACTCCTTTCCTACGAGCAGTACTTC	CASSARLLSYEQYF
TRBV5-1	TRBD1	TRBJ1-1	-	TGCGCCAGCAGCTCGACAGGGGGAACAATGAACACTGAAGCTTTCTTT	CASSSTGGTMNTEAFF
TRBV27	-	TRBJ1-1	-	TGTGCCAGCAGGGACAAGCTGTACACTGAAGCTTTCTTT	CASRDKLYTEAFF
TRBV9	TRBD2	TRBJ2-1	once	TGTGCCAGCAGCGAGACTAGCGGGGGGTACAATGAGCAGTTCTTC	CASSETSGGYNEQFF
TRBV28	-	TRBJ2-1	-	TGTGCCAGCAGTTTGGTTTTACGAGGCTACAATGAGCAGTTCTTC	CASSLVLRGYNEQFF
TRBV19	-	TRBJ1-4	-	TGTGCCAGTAGCCCGACAGCAACTAATGAAAAACTGTTTTTT	CASSPTATNEKLFF
TRBV7-3	TRBD1	TRBJ2-1	-	TGTGCCAGCAGCTCCCGACAGGGTGGGCTGGATGAGCAGTTCTTC	CASSSRQGGLDEQFF
TRBV5-4	-	TRBJ2-5	-	TGTGCCAGCAGCCCGGACAGAGGGGAAGGAGAGACCCAGTACTTC	CASSPDRGEGETQYF
TRBV7-7	TRBD2	TRBJ2-1	-	TGTGCTAGCAGCTTTGCGGGAGTGGGGAATGAGCAGTTCTTC	CASSFAGVGNEQFF
TRBV28	TRBD1	TRBJ1-1	-	TGTGCCAGCAGCGTTCGGGCCCGCTCCGGGGACAGGGGGCAAGGGACTGAAGCTTTCTTT	CASSVRARSGDRGQGTEAFF
TRBV7-9	-	TRBJ1-2	once	TGTGCCAGCAGCTTATTTGAGAACTATGGCTACACCTTC	CASSLFENYGYTF
TRBV28	-	TRBJ1-5	-	TGTGCCAGCCAGACAGTCCAGCCCCAGCATTTT	CASQTVQPQHF
TRBV4-3	-	TRBJ1-2	-	TGCGCCAGCAGCCAAGTGGGGGCGTACTATGGCTACACCTTC	CASSQVGAYYGYTF